This record covers a single TCR beta chain. Per the authors' pipeline: As immunoSEQ supplied junction-only sequences (without quality scores), filtering differed. Sequenced by immunoSEQ multiplex PCR; TCRdb stores in-frame clones only, minus some. The V and J calls and the clone size are those of that table, but D and trimming were determined from the DNA. The sample shows about 2.1 million clones, over 85% of them seen only once. CD45RO-negative, CCR7-positively selected cells formed the naive CD8 fraction, excluding terminally differentiated effector memory CD45RA+ cells. Germline CDR1 reads MGHRA; CDR2 reads YSYEKL. Trimming removed 4 bases from V and 5 bases from J, with 18 bases in between. This CDR3 contains 15 residues. The record originates from a study of shared clonotypes between healthy human individuals. Whole-study context: In total, the donors were a couple of women and three men aged 18 to 49.

The source of this sequence is a man aged 18 to 30 in good health. Some clones in this sample may be carry-over from other donors' samples. The material sequenced was naive CD8+ T cells from PBMCs. This chain connects TRBV4-1 to TRBJ2-7; TRBD1 or TRBD2 may be the D gene (7 bases each). Here the CDR3 reads CASSPRQGGSHEQYF. The CDR3 DNA follows: TGCGCCAGCAGCCCCCGACAGGGAGGGTCCCACGAGCAGTACTTC.